The entry that follows covers one T cell receptor beta chain sequence. V was shortened by 4 bases and J by 8 bases, with 10 bases between the two germline ends. The CDR3 extends over 12 amino acids. Germline V gene data show CDR1 as SGHDT and CDR2 as YYEEEE. The PCR was carried out with 60 Vbeta primers and 13 Jbeta primers. The repertoire was sequenced with immunoSEQ multiplex PCR; TCRdb's copy has only in-frame clones and lacks some. The sample lists roughly 190,000 clones, approximately 12% occurring once. The sample comes from a study of cytomegalovirus exposure and HLA in healthy donors. This chain joins TRBV5-6 and TRBJ2-1; D is possibly TRBD1 (6 bases). The sequencing input was PBMCs. The clonotype originates from a man aged 45-60 years in good health and CMV-seropositive. CDR3: CASSQDSYEQFF. The CDR3 DNA follows: TGTGCCAGCAGCCAGGACAGTTATGAGCAGTTCTTC. Based on the CDR3 plus reference TRBV5-6 and TRBJ2-1, the full variable domain is DAGVTQSPTHLIKTRGQQVTLRCSPKSGHDTVSWYQQALGQGPQFIFQYYEEEERQRGNFPDRFSGHQFPNYSSELNVNALLLGDSALYLCASSQDSYEQFFGPGTRLTVL.